This TCR beta chain was captured by sequencing in a study of blood T cells in healthy people across ages (dated by TCRdb to about 2015). Looking at the study overall: In model experiments, template switching captured roughly one uniquely barcoded TCR beta cDNA molecule for every two T cells. To avoid experimental bias, donors of different ages were distributed randomly across sequencing lanes. Using deep sequencing normalized with unique cDNA molecular identifiers, the study measured how TCR beta repertoire diversity changes with age. The donors were divided into four age groups: young (average around 15 years), middle-aged (around 41), aged (roughly 60) and long-lived (82). For two donors (one aged 18 to 30 and one aged 80 or older), the study analyzed two additional independent replicas of 1 million unique cDNA reads from the same blood draw. Broad study findings and their caveats: The CMV infection status of donors was not known, potentially confounding age-related changes in expanded clonotypes. Since profiling was done on bulk unsorted PBMCs, naive and antigen-experienced compartments could not be conclusively compared. Observed TCR beta diversity correlated strongly with the percentage of naive T cells measured by flow cytometry. Compared with the aged group, more naive CD4+ T cells, fewer expanded clones and increased TCR diversity were shown by the long-lived group, suggesting age selection. Estimates of total diversity based on one million sequenced T cells were considered lower bounds and underestimates. As age increased, observed TCR beta diversity per million T cells dropped in a roughly linear way, and a significant reduction was already evident by age approximately 40.

Library creation used 5' RACE. These reads were obtained on an Illumina HiSeq 2500. A second roughly 6 to 11 cycle PCR used a sample-barcoded 5' primer and a J-beta primer mix. A template-switch 5' adaptor carrying 12 random nucleotides introduced a unique molecular identifier onto each TCR beta cDNA molecule. Each sample yielded at least 2.5 million CDR3-containing paired-end reads. The Mint cDNA synthesis kit, primed by a TRBC-specific oligonucleotide, was used to synthesize first-strand cDNA from all RNA. Following uracil-DNA glycosylase treatment, all cDNA underwent a first 18-cycle PCR with the universal primers M1SS and BC2_uni_R. The authors processed their data as follows. For normalization, 1 million high-quality reads were randomly selected from each sample, with every read carrying a distinct molecular identifier. Instead of being binned into consensus sequences, reads with shared molecular identifiers were discarded. MiTCR, set to a Q25 quality threshold and the strictest error-elimination algorithm, was used for CDR3 identification, clonotype clustering and error correction. A nonparametric unseen species model with Euler transformation was used to estimate lower-bound total TCR beta diversity. The public reads were reprocessed in TCRdb via fastp at Q25 and MiXCR, keeping in-frame beta chains. Every distinct CDR3 protein forms one entry, paired with its most common genes and DNA. These V and J calls derive from TCRdb rather than the authors' analysis. The sample includes a few hundred thousand distinct CDR3 sequences, with 25% to 30% observed a single time. Around 30% of the sample is held by the ten biggest clonotypes.

To note about this clonotype: The antigen it binds to is not known. Base qualities are missing; no much larger clone stands one base away.

The donors were a few dozen Caucasian individuals from Russia, aged roughly 6 to 95 years, who were systemically healthy. Around 10 milliliters of peripheral blood were collected from each donor into EDTA-treated Vacutainer tubes. Ficoll-Paque density-gradient centrifugation was used to isolate PBMCs, with at least 6.5 million per sample. Total RNA was extracted from PBMCs with Trizol reagent, with at least 6 micrograms obtained per sample. For every donor, flow cytometry on a PBMC aliquot measured the percentage of naive CD45RAhigh/CD27high T cells. Germline trimming amounts to 10 bases on V and 4 bases on J, with 3 as the count of junction bases outside the gene matches. From the cysteine through the phenylalanine, the CDR3 covers 11 amino acids. Just CDR3 DNA is preserved here, 33 bases in frame from base 1. CDR1 and CDR2 are drawn from the germline V gene: SNHLY, FYNNEI.

The V and J genes are TRBV2 and TRBJ2-5, and 7 junctional nucleotides match TRBD2. This receptor was taken from a woman aged 65 to 85 in good health. Sequencing was carried out using blood. Here is the DNA: TGTGCCACCGGACTAGGAGAGACCCAGTACTTC. Its translation is CATGLGETQYF.